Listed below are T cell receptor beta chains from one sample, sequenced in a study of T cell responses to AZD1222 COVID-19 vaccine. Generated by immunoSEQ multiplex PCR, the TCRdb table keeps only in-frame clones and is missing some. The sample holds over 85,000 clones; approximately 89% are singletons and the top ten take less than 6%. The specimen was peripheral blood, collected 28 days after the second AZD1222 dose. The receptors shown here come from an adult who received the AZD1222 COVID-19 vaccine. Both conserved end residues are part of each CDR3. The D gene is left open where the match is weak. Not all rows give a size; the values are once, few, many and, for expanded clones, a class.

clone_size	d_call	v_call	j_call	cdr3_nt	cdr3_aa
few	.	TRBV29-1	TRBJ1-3	TGCAGCGTTGAAGTCCGGGGGCGCGGAAACACCATATATTTT	CSVEVRGRGNTIYF
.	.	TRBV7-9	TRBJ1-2	TGTGCCAGCAGTCCCACCGGGGTGCCGCAGGGCTACACCTTC	CASSPTGVPQGYTF
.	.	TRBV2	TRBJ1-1	TGTGCCAGCAGGAGGACAGATATGAACACTGAAGCTTTCTTT	CASRRTDMNTEAFF
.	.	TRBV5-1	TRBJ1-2	TGCGCCAGCAGCTTGGACGGGGGCGCGGTATACGGCTACACCTTC	CASSLDGGAVYGYTF
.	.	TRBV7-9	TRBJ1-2	TGTGCCAGCAGCCCCAGGGTTAACTATGGCTACACCTTC	CASSPRVNYGYTF
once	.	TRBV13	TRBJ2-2	TGTGCCAGCAGCTTAGGCGGCAGCCGCTTGAACACCGGGGAGCTGTTTTTT	CASSLGGSRLNTGELFF
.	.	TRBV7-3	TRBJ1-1	TGTGCCAGCAGCTTGATGGGACAGAACACTGAAGCTTTCTTT	CASSLMGQNTEAFF
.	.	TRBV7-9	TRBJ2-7	TGTGCCAGCAGCTTATCCCTAGTCCCCGGTGAGCAGTACTTC	CASSLSLVPGEQYF
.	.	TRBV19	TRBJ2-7	TGTGCCAGTAGTATTGGGCAGGGGTACGAGCAGTACTTC	CASSIGQGYEQYF
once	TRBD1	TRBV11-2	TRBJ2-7	TGTGCCAGCAGCTTCGGGACAGGGGTGTGGGAGCAGTACTTC	CASSFGTGVWEQYF
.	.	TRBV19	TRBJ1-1	TGTGCCAGTAGATCGATCCGGGCCCAAGCTTTCTTT	CASRSIRAQAFF
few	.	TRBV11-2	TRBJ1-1	TGTGCCAGCAGCTTAATCCGGGGGCAGGGTGGGGCTGAAGCTTTCTTT	CASSLIRGQGGAEAFF
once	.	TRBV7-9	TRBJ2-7	TGTGCCAGCAGCTTAGCGCAGAACGAGCAGTACTTC	CASSLAQNEQYF
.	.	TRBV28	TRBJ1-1	TGTGCCAGCAGTGCTGGACAGCTGAACACTGAAGCTTTCTTT	CASSAGQLNTEAFF
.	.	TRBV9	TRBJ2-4	TGTGCCAGCAGCGGAGGGGGGACCGAGGACATTCAGTACTTC	CASSGGGTEDIQYF
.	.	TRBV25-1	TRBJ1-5	TGTGCCAGCAGTGTCCGGGGGAACGAGCCCCAGCATTTT	CASSVRGNEPQHF
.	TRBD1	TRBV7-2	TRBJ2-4	TGTGCCAGCAGCCCCCGAACCGGGACAGGGGGATCGAACATTCAGTACTTC	CASSPRTGTGGSNIQYF
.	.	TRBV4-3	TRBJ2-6	TGCGCCAGCAGCCAAGGGCCCTCTGGGGCCAACGTCCTGACTTTC	CASSQGPSGANVLTF
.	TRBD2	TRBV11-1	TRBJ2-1	TGTGCCAGCAGCCGACTAGCGGGTGGCTACAATGAGCAGTTCTTC	CASSRLAGGYNEQFF
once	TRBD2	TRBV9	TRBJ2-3	TGTGCCAGCAGCGTAGATCCCGAACTAGCGGGGGCTGCCGGCACAGATACGCAGTATTTT	CASSVDPELAGAAGTDTQYF
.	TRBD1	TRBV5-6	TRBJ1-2	TGTGCCAGCAGCTACTTCTGGACAGGGGGCAACTATGGCTACACCTTC	CASSYFWTGGNYGYTF
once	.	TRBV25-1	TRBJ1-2	TGTGCCAGCATCCCTAACGGGTCCCCACGGGACTATGGCTACACCTTC	CASIPNGSPRDYGYTF
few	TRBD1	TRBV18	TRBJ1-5	TGTGCCAGCTCACCTTACCGGGACAGGGACTCCAATCAGCCCCAGCATTTT	CASSPYRDRDSNQPQHF
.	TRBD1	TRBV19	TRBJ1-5	TGTGCCAGTAGTCCCCTTTGGGGGACAGGGAACAATCAGCCCCAGCATTTT	CASSPLWGTGNNQPQHF
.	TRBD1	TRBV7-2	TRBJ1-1	TGTGCCAGCAGCTTCCGACAGGGCGACACTGAAGCTTTCTTT	CASSFRQGDTEAFF
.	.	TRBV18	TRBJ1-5	TGTGCCAGCTCAGAGGGGTCTCTGCCCCAGCATTTT	CASSEGSLPQHF
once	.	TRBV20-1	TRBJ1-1	TGCAGTGCTAGTATCTCAGGGGTGAACACTGAAGCTTTCTTT	CSASISGVNTEAFF
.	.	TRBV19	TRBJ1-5	TGTGCCAGTAGTATATTGTCAGGGGTTCAGCCCCAGCATTTT	CASSILSGVQPQHF
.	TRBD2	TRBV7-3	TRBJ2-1	TGTGCCAGCAGCTCAGCGGGGGGCTCCTACAATGAGCAGTTCTTC	CASSSAGGSYNEQFF
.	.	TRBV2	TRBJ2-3	TGTGCCAGCAGGGGGGACATCATTAGCACAGATACGCAGTATTTT	CASRGDIISTDTQYF
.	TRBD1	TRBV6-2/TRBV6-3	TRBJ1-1	TGTGCCAGCAGCATGGGACAGATGAACACTGAAGCTTTCTTT	CASSMGQMNTEAFF
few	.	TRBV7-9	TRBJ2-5	TGTGCCAGCACCTCCTTTGGGGAGACCCAGTACTTC	CASTSFGETQYF
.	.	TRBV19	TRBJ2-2	TGTGCCAGTAGCCGGGACCGGGACGTCGGTCAGCTGTTTTTT	CASSRDRDVGQLFF
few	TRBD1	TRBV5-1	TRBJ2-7	TGCGCCAGCAGCCTGGACAGGGCCAGCGAGCAGTACTTC	CASSLDRASEQYF
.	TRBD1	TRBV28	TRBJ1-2	TGTGCCAGCAGTTTAGGGGGACAGGGGGCGGGTGGCTACACCTTC	CASSLGGQGAGGYTF
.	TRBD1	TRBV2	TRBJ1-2	TGTGCCAGCAGACTGCCGGGGACAGTAGTCTATGGCTACACCTTC	CASRLPGTVVYGYTF
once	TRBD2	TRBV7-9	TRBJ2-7	TGTGCCAGCAGCCGGACTAGCGGGGACTACGAGCAGTACTTC	CASSRTSGDYEQYF
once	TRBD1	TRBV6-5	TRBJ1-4	TGTGCCAGCAGATTGACAGGGAGGAATGAAAAACTGTTTTTT	CASRLTGRNEKLFF
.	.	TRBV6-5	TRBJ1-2	TGTGCCAGCATCCTCAGGGGCGGGTATGGCTACACCTTC	CASILRGGYGYTF
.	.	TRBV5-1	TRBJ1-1	TGCGCCAGCAGCTTGACGAGTAACACTGAAGCTTTCTTT	CASSLTSNTEAFF